The next 20 T cell receptor beta chains were all read from a single sample in a study of tumor-infiltrating lymphocytes in oesophageal squamous cell carcinoma. Via MiXCR, TCRdb re-called the PCR reads, giving one row per CDR3 protein. The table has about 15,000 distinct CDR3 sequences, roughly half seen once; the top ten hold around 35%. Sequencing was carried out using esophageal tumor tissue. The source of these receptors is a female donor with esophageal squamous cell carcinoma.

The rearrangement links TRBV12-3 or TRBV12-4 to TRBJ2-2; D remains unclear. V gave up 3 bases and J gave up 0 bases, with 5 bases separating them. The CDR3 contains 14 residues. As DNA, the CDR3 is TGTGCCAGCAGTTTGGTGCCGAACACCGGGGAGCTGTTTTTT. Translating it yields CASSLVPNTGELFF.

Details on this clonotype: In this CDR3 the conserved last residue, phenylalanine or tryptophan, is missing, so a read error is likely. The DNA is left out, because the CDR3 cannot be placed on it with certainty; the CDR3 is given as TCRdb lists it. V is TRBV6-9 and J is TRBJ2-6; the DNA was not used to check the table's D call, TRBD1. Germline CDR1 MNHGY, CDR2 SVAAGI. The CDR3 contains 17 residues when both ends are counted. CDR3 region: CASRPGQGPYDEQFFGP.

This clonotype appeared once. The genes are TRBV7-6 and TRBJ2-1, with D perhaps TRBD2 (6 bases). The V gene lost 3 bases and the J gene lost 4 bases, with 13 bases spanning the gap. Germline CDR1 is SGHVS and CDR2 is FNYEAQ. This CDR3 spans 15 amino acids. The CDR3 coding sequence is TGTGCCAGCAGCTTCAGACTAGTTGGGTACAATGAGCAGTTCTTC. Protein: CASSFRLVGYNEQFF.

This chain links TRBV12-3 or TRBV12-4 with TRBJ2-7; 7 bases line up with TRBD2. The closer fit of TRBJ2-5 to the DNA end suggests the J call may be wrong. The CDR3 is 12 amino acids. This CDR3 is CASREGGETQYF. CDR3 nucleotide sequence: TGTGCCAGTAGGGAGGGCGGTGAGACCCAGTACTTC.

The V gene is TRBV7-3, the J gene TRBJ2-7, with D tentatively TRBD2 (6 bases). CDR1 SGHTA and CDR2 FQGTGA come from the germline V gene. The CDR3 consists of 15 residues. Trimming took off 5 bases at V and 7 bases at J, with 21 bases between the two ends. CDR3 nucleotides: TGTGCCAGCAGCCCTGTGGCTAGAGGCCGGGGGGAGCAGTACTTC. It is translated as CASSPVARGRGEQYF.

J is TRBJ1-1 and V is TRBV12-3 or TRBV12-4, with D hard to call. V lost 3 bases and J lost 6, with 8 bases in between. This CDR3 region has 12 residues. The CDR3 DNA reads as TGTGCCAGCAGTTTGGCTGGGGCTGAAGCTTTCTTT. Protein sequence: CASSLAGAEAFF.

About this clonotype itself: This CDR3 fails to terminate in the conserved phenylalanine or tryptophan, so it likely reflects a read error. The DNA is left out, because the CDR3 cannot be placed on it with certainty; the CDR3 is given as TCRdb lists it. This rearrangement joins TRBV28 to TRBJ2-5; TRBD1 reflects the table's D call only, with no check against the DNA. Including both end residues, the CDR3 is 17 amino acids long. Germline V gene data show CDR1 as MDHEN and CDR2 as SYDVKM. The CDR3: CASWGTGTGMYEQYFGA.

The CDR3 loop is CASSMGAGETDTQYF. The CDR3 nucleotides read TGTGCCAGCAGCATGGGGGCAGGGGAGACAGATACGCAGTATTTT. The chain joins TRBV11-3 to TRBJ2-3; tentative D call: TRBD1 (6 bases). From germline, CDR1 is SGHNT and CDR2 YENEEA. The germline V and J ends were trimmed by 5 bases and 3 bases, with 15 bases remaining between them. The CDR3 runs 15 residues. The variable domain in full, completed from reference TRBV11-3 and TRBJ2-3, reads EAGVVQSPRYKIIEKKQPVAFWCNPISGHNTLYWYLQNLGQGPELLIRYENEEAVDDSQLPKDRFSAERLKGVDSTLKIQPAELGDSAVYLCASSMGAGETDTQYFGPGTRLTVL.

This clonotype was observed many times. The chain is built from TRBV10-3 and TRBJ2-3, with 16 bases aligning to TRBD2. V shed 6 bases and J 2 bases; nucleotides not matched to a gene: 5. CDR3 size: 17 residues. Germline V CDR1 and CDR2: ENHRY, SYGVKD. This chain's CDR3 is CAISGTSGRAPTDTQYF. The CDR3, as DNA: TGTGCCATCAGCGGGACTAGCGGGAGGGCCCCCACAGATACGCAGTATTTT.

The CDR3: CASSFLTGSSYNEQFF. CDR3 nucleotide sequence: TGCGCCAGCAGCTTCCTGACAGGTAGCTCCTACAATGAGCAGTTCTTC. V gene TRBV5-1 combines with J gene TRBJ2-5; weak D call: TRBD1 (6 bases). The J call may be mistaken, given a closer DNA end match to TRBJ2-1. In germline, CDR1 is SGHRS, CDR2 YFSETQ. The CDR3 extends over 16 amino acids.

The table lists this clonotype with many counts. The chain recombines TRBV6-1 with TRBJ2-2; the match to TRBD2 covers 14 bases. Trimming took 8 bases from V and 4 from J; bases not matched to a gene: 9. This CDR3 spans 17 amino acids. From germline, CDR1 is MNHNS and CDR2 SASEGT. The CDR3 protein is CASVGTSGSWSTGELFF. The DNA for the CDR3 is TGTGCCAGCGTGGGGACTAGCGGGAGTTGGAGCACCGGGGAGCTGTTTTTT.

There are a few counts of this clonotype. V usage is TRBV7-3 and J usage is TRBJ2-5; 10 positions match TRBD1. Germline loops: CDR1 SGHTA, CDR2 FQGTGA. The CDR3 loop spans 15 amino acids. The V and J ends lost 4 bases and 5 bases, in that order; junction bases with no gene match: 7. The CDR3 sequence: CASSSTGGAWETQYF. Here the CDR3 DNA reads TGTGCCAGCAGCTCGACAGGGGGCGCGTGGGAGACCCAGTACTTC.

The chain recombines TRBV7-3 with TRBJ2-6; 11 bases match TRBD1. The end of the DNA is better explained by TRBJ2-4, so the J call may be wrong. The CDR3 contains 15 residues. Germline loops: CDR1 SGHTA, CDR2 FQGTGA. The DNA of the CDR3 is TGTGCCAGCAGCGGGACAGGGGGAAATAAAAACATTCAGTACTTC. It yields the protein CASSGTGGNKNIQYF.

The chain recombines TRBV28 with TRBJ2-5, with 7 bases lining up with TRBD1. Losses at the gene ends were 5 bases for V and 0 bases for J; bases not matched to a gene: 9. The CDR3 runs to 16 residues. Per germline, CDR1 MDHEN and CDR2 SYDVKM. The CDR3 nucleotides read TGTGCCAGCAGTCCGAACCCGACAGGGTACCAAGAGACCCAGTACTTC. It specifies CASSPNPTGYQETQYF.

The rearrangement joins TRBV7-6 to TRBJ2-3, with D hard to call. This CDR3 comprises 16 residues. V shed 0 bases and J shed 4 bases, with 14 bases lying between them. The germline CDR1 and CDR2 sequences are SGHVS and FNYEAQ. The CDR3 is CASSLAASMVADTQYF. CDR3 DNA sequence: TGTGCCAGCAGCTTAGCCGCTAGTATGGTCGCAGATACGCAGTATTTT.

This chain links TRBV7-6 with TRBJ2-5; 12 positions agree with TRBD2. The germline V gene has CDR1 SGHVS and CDR2 FNYEAQ. This CDR3 has 16 amino acids. The V gene end was trimmed by 5 bases and the J gene end by 5 bases; junction bases not matched to a gene: 9. The CDR3 DNA reads TGTGCCAGCAGCCTGACTAGCGGGAGTGGATGCGAGACCCAGTACTTC. Its protein is CASSLTSGSGCETQYF.

This clonotype was observed a handful of times. The chain joins TRBV7-2 to TRBJ2-1; 9 nucleotides match TRBD1. After removal of 5 bases from V and 4 bases from J, the junction contained 15 bases not matched to a gene. Germline V gene lookup returns CDR1 SGHTA and CDR2 FQGNSA. This CDR3 is built from 18 residues. The CDR3, as DNA: TGTGCCAGCAGCCCCGTCCCGGGACAGGGTTGGGCATACAATGAGCAGTTCTTC. The encoded protein is CASSPVPGQGWAYNEQFF.

This clonotype was observed a handful of times. V and J are TRBV14 and TRBJ2-7; D might be TRBD2 (6 bases). Trimming took off 3 bases at V and 3 bases at J, with 15 bases between the two ends. The germline V gene has CDR1 SGHDN and CDR2 FVKESK. The CDR3 runs to 15 residues. Written as DNA, the CDR3 is TGTGCCAGCAGCCATGGGACTTCTACCTACTACGAGCAGTACTTC. Translation gives CASSHGTSTYYEQYF.

In its sample, this clonotype was seen once. The chain joins TRBV5-6 to TRBJ2-6, with D tentatively TRBD1 (6 bases). CDR1 and CDR2 (germline): SGHDT, YYEEEE. Trimming shortened V by 5 bases and J by 1 base, and 13 bases separated the two germline ends. The CDR3 extends over 16 amino acids. For the CDR3, the DNA is TGTGCCAGCAGTAATTTAGGGGGATCTGGGGCCAACGTCCTGACTTTC. It encodes CASSNLGGSGANVLTF.

Regarding this clonotype: Since a much larger clone is just one base distant, this may be a read error. The chain recombines TRBV9 with TRBJ2-1, with a tentative D call TRBD2 (6 bases). CDR1 and CDR2 (germline): SGDLS, YYNGEE. The V end lost 4 bases, the J end lost 3 bases, and 17 bases lay between the germline ends. CDR3 length: 16 residues. The CDR3 coding sequence is TGTGCCAGCAGCCTGGGACTCCCGTCGGGCTACAATGAGCAGTTCTTC. Protein sequence: CASSLGLPSGYNEQFF. The whole variable domain, remainder taken from reference TRBV9 and TRBJ2-1, is DSGVTQTPKHLITATGQRVTLRCSPRSGDLSVYWYQQSLDQGLQFLIQYYNGEERAKGNILERFSAQQFPDLHSELNLSSLELGDSALYFCASSLGLPSGYNEQFFGPGTRLTVL.